This TCR beta chain was documented in a study of cytomegalovirus exposure and HLA in healthy donors. J was trimmed by 4 bases and V by 3 bases; bases with no gene match: 3. The CDR3 has 14 amino acids. Germline assignment: CDR1 KGHSH and CDR2 LQKENI. Whole-study results and caveats: HLA alleles showed associations with 16,951 TCR beta sequences in a later analysis, at a 0.05 false discovery rate. Listed as cytomegalovirus-associated were 150 to 200 TCR beta chains.

In the PCR, 60 Vbeta and 13 Jbeta primers were used. Clones were sequenced by immunoSEQ multiplex PCR, and TCRdb holds only the in-frame ones, with some missing. This sample contains 30,000 to 35,000 clones. With respect to this clone: Its antigen is still unknown.

The receptor was isolated from a woman in her forties in good health and CMV-seropositive. The gene calls are TRBV18 and TRBJ2-7, with 10 bases that match TRBD1. Material: PBMCs. CDR3 nucleotide sequence: TGTGCCAGCTCACCCGGGACAGGGGTGTACGAGCAGTACTTC. It codes for CASSPGTGVYEQYF.